The 19 T cell receptor beta chains below were found in one sample sequenced in a study of neoadjuvant anti-PD-1 for oral cavity cancer. Profiling relied on immunoSEQ multiplex PCR, and the TCRdb table lists in-frame clones only, not all of them. This sample has approximately 13,000 clones, with about four fifths found just once. Described time point: after neoadjuvant nivolumab, at surgical resection. Specimen: PBMCs, collected after nivolumab (anti-PD-1) treatment. The receptors were sampled from a person between 40 and 85 years old with oral cavity squamous cell carcinoma.

The chain joins TRBV7-8 to TRBJ2-3, with 13 positions matching TRBD2. CDR1 is SGHVS, CDR2 FQNEAQ, per germline. Unmatched junction bases numbered 5, after V lost 4 bases and J lost 4 bases. This CDR3 region has 16 residues. The CDR3 sequence: CASSSLLAGGSDTQYF. Here the CDR3 DNA reads TGTGCCAGCAGCTCCTTACTAGCGGGAGGGTCAGATACGCAGTATTTT.

The chain employs TRBV11-2 and TRBJ2-1; TRBD2 is a possible D gene (6 bases). Germline assignment: CDR1 SGHAT and CDR2 FQNNGV. The CDR3 totals 15 residues. V lost 5 bases, J lost 0 bases, and 11 bases lay in between. Written as DNA, the CDR3 is TGTGCCAGCAGCCCGGCGGACTACTCCTACAATGAGCAGTTCTTC. Translating it yields CASSPADYSYNEQFF.

The V call is TRBV4-2, the J call TRBJ2-1; 16 bases are shared with TRBD2. CDR3 length: 19 amino acids. Germline lookup yields CDR1 LGHNA and CDR2 YNFKEQ. V lost 2 bases and J lost 0; bases outside the gene matches: 4. The CDR3: CASSQTGLAGGTSYNEQFF. The CDR3 nucleotides are TGTGCCAGCAGCCAAACGGGACTAGCGGGAGGGACCTCCTACAATGAGCAGTTCTTC.

V is TRBV28 and J is TRBJ2-2, with 8 bases that match TRBD2. V lost 3 bases and J lost 8; bases outside the gene matches: 20. CDR1 and CDR2 from the germline V gene are MDHEN and SYDVKM. The CDR3 has 19 amino acids. The CDR3 here is CASSFTLAATPVGYGELFF. The CDR3 DNA is TGTGCCAGCAGTTTTACACTAGCGGCCACGCCCGTGGGGTATGGGGAGCTGTTTTTT.

The rearrangement joins TRBV7-3 to TRBJ2-1, with TRBD1 matching 10 bases. CDR1 and CDR2 from the germline V gene are SGHTA and FQGTGA. The V gene end was trimmed by 6 bases and the J gene end by 6 bases; junction bases not matched to a gene: 8. The CDR3 is 15 amino acids. CDR3 nucleotide sequence: TGTGCCAGCAGTTTAGCAGACAGGGGGCCCAATGAGCAGTTCTTC. Protein product: CASSLADRGPNEQFF. Combining the CDR3 with reference TRBV7-3 and TRBJ2-1 gives the whole variable domain GAGVSQTPSNKVTEKGKYVELRCDPISGHTALYWYRQSLGQGPEFLIYFQGTGAADDSGLPNDRFFAVRPEGSVSTLKIQRTERGDSAVYLCASSLADRGPNEQFFGPGTRLTVL.

The chain combines TRBV2 with TRBJ2-2; 12 bases are a match to TRBD2. Germline CDR1 is SNHLY and CDR2 is FYNNEI. Trimming removed 6 bases from V and 2 bases from J; junction bases left unmatched: 1. The CDR3 sequence is 15 residues long. The CDR3 protein is CASSGLAGNTGELFF. The CDR3 nucleotides read TGTGCCAGCAGCGGACTAGCGGGAAACACCGGGGAGCTGTTTTTT.

This rearrangement joins TRBV5-6 to TRBJ2-4, with D perhaps matching TRBD1 (6 bases). This CDR3 is built from 19 residues. Per the germline V gene, CDR1 is SGHDT and CDR2 is YYEEEE. Trimming removed 1 base from V and 0 bases from J, with 20 bases in between. In DNA, the CDR3 is TGTGCCAGCAGCTTGCGCACAGGGAATTTGGGGTTAGCCAAAAACATTCAGTACTTC. Its protein is CASSLRTGNLGLAKNIQYF.

The chain employs TRBV30 and TRBJ2-1, with D possibly TRBD1 on 6 matching bases. Germline V CDR1 and CDR2: GTSNPN, SVGIG (reference sequence). V was shortened by 0 bases and J by 7 bases, with 7 bases between the two germline ends. This CDR3 contains 12 residues. CDR3 region: CAWSVRGNEQFF. CDR3 nucleotides: TGTGCCTGGAGTGTAAGGGGGAATGAGCAGTTCTTC.

The chain recombines TRBV27 with TRBJ2-1, with 10 bases fitting TRBD1. This CDR3 is 14 amino acids long. Germline-derived CDR1 and CDR2 are MNHEY and SMNVEV (reference sequence). V lost 8 bases, J lost 6 bases, and 7 bases stayed unmatched. In DNA, the CDR3 is TGTGCCAGCGCACGGGACAGGGGCTCCAATGAGCAGTTCTTC. This sequence encodes CASARDRGSNEQFF.

This clone was seen once. V and J are TRBV9 and TRBJ2-5; D might be TRBD2 (6 bases). This CDR3 has 17 residues. Trimming left V 0 bases short and J 3 bases short, with 18 bases between. Germline values: CDR1 SGDLS, CDR2 YYNGEE. The CDR3 sequence is CASSVEGSGRFEETQYF. In DNA, the CDR3 is TGTGCCAGCAGCGTAGAGGGTAGCGGTCGTTTTGAAGAGACCCAGTACTTC.

The chain uses TRBV6-4 and TRBJ2-1, with 11 bases aligning to TRBD2. V shed 0 bases, J shed 6 bases, and the junction held 4 bases outside the gene matches. Germline CDR1 and CDR2: MRHNA and SNTAGT. The CDR3 is 16 residues long. CDR3 protein: CASSDSNLAGGNEQFF. CDR3 coding DNA: TGTGCCAGCAGTGACTCGAATCTAGCGGGAGGCAATGAGCAGTTCTTC.

This clone was seen only a few times. V is TRBV7-2 and J is TRBJ2-1; TRBD2 matches 10 bases. Germline-derived CDR1 and CDR2 are SGHTA and FQGNSA. This CDR3 is built from 15 residues. Losses at the gene ends were 7 bases for V and 6 bases for J; bases not matched to a gene: 9. The chain's CDR3 is CASTLGGTSVNEQFF. The CDR3 nucleotides are TGTGCCAGCACCTTGGGAGGGACTAGCGTCAATGAGCAGTTCTTC.

This CDR3 reads CASSSPDRVHSRTEAFF. For the CDR3, the DNA is TGCGCCAGCAGTTCCCCTGACCGGGTTCATAGCAGGACTGAAGCTTTCTTT. The V and J genes are TRBV5-1 and TRBJ1-1, with no clear D. Trimming shortened V by 5 bases and J by 5 bases, and 25 bases separated the two germline ends. Germline V lookup: CDR1 SGHRS, CDR2 YFSETQ. This CDR3 is 17 amino acids long.

V usage is TRBV5-5 and J usage is TRBJ1-3, with TRBD1 identical over 7 bases. V was clipped by 0 bases and J by 7 bases; unmatched bases: 4. This CDR3 has 14 residues. In germline, CDR1 is SGHKS, CDR2 YYEKEE (reference sequence). The CDR3 reads CASSLGDRGNTIYF. CDR3 DNA: TGTGCCAGCAGCTTGGGGGACAGAGGGAACACCATATATTTT.

The chain carries TRBV6-5 and TRBJ1-1; D gene ambiguous. The length of the CDR3 is 15 residues. With 0 bases removed from V and 5 bases from J, the gap between germline ends came to 13 bases. Germline assignment: CDR1 MNHEY and CDR2 SVGAGI. The chain's CDR3 is CASSYSKWRVTEAFF. CDR3 in DNA: TGTGCCAGCAGTTACTCGAAGTGGAGAGTAACTGAAGCTTTCTTT.

This rearrangement joins TRBV10-3 to TRBJ2-3; either TRBD1 or TRBD2 may fit D (6 bases each). Germline V gives CDR1 ENHRY, CDR2 SYGVKD. V lost 7 bases, J lost 8 bases, and 10 bases lay in between. This CDR3 spans 11 amino acids. The CDR3 bases are TGTGCCATCACCGAGGGGGGTACGCAGTATTTT. Encoded protein: CAITEGGTQYF.

The chain uses TRBV29-1 and TRBJ2-5, with D possibly matching TRBD1 (6 bases). V was shortened by 5 bases and J by 5 bases, with 21 bases between the two germline ends. The germline gives CDR1 SQVTM, CDR2 ANQGSEA. This CDR3 has 15 amino acids. CDR3: CSVPTTGQNFETQYF. The DNA for the CDR3 is TGCAGCGTTCCAACTACAGGGCAGAATTTTGAGACCCAGTACTTC.

Here the CDR3 DNA reads TGTGCCAGCAGCTCCCTGGTGGGTAGTCGTCGGTCCTACAATGAGCAGTTCTTC. Its translation is CASSSLVGSRRSYNEQFF. The J gene is TRBJ2-1, the V gene TRBV11-2, with unresolved D. The V end lost 4 bases, the J end lost 1 base, and 20 bases lay between the germline ends. This CDR3 contains 18 residues. Germline CDR1 is SGHAT and CDR2 is FQNNGV.

The rearrangement uses TRBV28 and TRBJ1-5; D not resolved. Trimming cost V 7 bases and J 3 bases, with 10 bases left between them. This CDR3 comprises 13 residues. The germline gives CDR1 MDHEN, CDR2 SYDVKM. CDR3 DNA sequence: TGTGCCAGCACCCCGGTCCTCAATCAGCCCCAGCATTTT. It codes for CASTPVLNQPQHF.